This T cell receptor (beta chain) derives from a study of CD8+ T cells in alopecia areata. Study summary: Each day, treated patients took oral tofacitinib twice, at 5 to 10 mg per dose. Study results and caveats: Resident alphabeta T cells of normal skin are also sequenced in scalp samples. Between patients, shared TCR sequences were less clear than in mice. This was possibly due in part to HLA diversity in the patient population. Researchers report lesional scalp, most notably alopecia totalis/universalis, outstripped normal scalp in clonality.

cDNA prepared by RNA extraction and subsequent reverse transcription served as the template for sequencing. Produced via immunoSEQ multiplex PCR; TCRdb's table is partial and in-frame only. The data hold about 7,400 clones, with roughly 70% observed a single time. Obtained from alopecia areata patients were lesional scalp punch biopsies along with peripheral blood. Germline V CDR1 and CDR2: WNHNN, SYGVQD (reference sequence). This CDR3 comprises 14 residues. Trimming removed 3 bases at V and 0 bases at J, with 7 bases between. To note about this clone: Its matching antigen is unknown.

The clonotype comes from a human donor with alopecia areata. Sequencing used skin, obtained at week 0. V is TRBV10-1 and J is TRBJ2-3; D not certain. The CDR3 is CASSDPSSTDTQYF. Written as DNA, the CDR3 is TGCGCCAGCAGTGACCCCAGTAGCACAGATACGCAGTATTTT.